The 7 T cell receptor beta chains presented below share a single source sample, sequenced in a study of blood T cell repertoires in COVID-19. Generated by immunoSEQ multiplex PCR, the TCRdb table keeps only in-frame clones and is missing some. There are approximately 250,000 clones in the sample; about 88% occur only once, and less than 4.5% lies in the top ten. Source material: peripheral blood. The receptors shown here come from a man between 18 and 35 years old with active or convalescent COVID-19.

V and J are TRBV7-9 and TRBJ1-1; unclear D gene. The germline CDR1 and CDR2 sequences are SEHNR and FQNEAQ (reference sequence). The length of the CDR3 is 13 residues. V dropped 0 bases and J dropped 4 bases, with 6 bases sitting between them. The CDR3 region has the DNA TGTGCCAGCAGCTTAGCGGCCCTCACTGAAGCTTTCTTT. It codes for CASSLAALTEAFF.

V is TRBV19 and J is TRBJ1-1, with D possibly being TRBD1 (6 bases). The CDR3 has 14 amino acids. V gave up 7 bases and J gave up 1 base, with 13 bases separating them. Germline CDR1 is LNHDA and CDR2 is SQIVND (reference sequence). CDR3 sequence: CASNTGHENTEAFF. The CDR3 region has the DNA TGTGCCAGTAACACGGGACACGAGAACACTGAAGCTTTCTTT. The full variable domain, completed using reference TRBV19 and TRBJ1-1, is DGGITQSPKYLFRKEGQNVTLSCEQNLNHDAMYWYRQDPGQGLRLIYYSQIVNDFQKGDIAEGYSVSREKKESFPLTVTSAQKNPTAFYLCASNTGHENTEAFFGQGTRLTVV.

CDR3 amino acids: CASSLSQGDQPQHF. The CDR3 region has the DNA TGTGCCAGCAGCTTATCACAGGGTGATCAGCCCCAGCATTTT. The chain carries TRBV7-2 and TRBJ1-5; a possible D gene is TRBD1 (6 bases). V lost 2 bases and J lost 5, with 10 bases in between. The CDR3 is 14 residues long. Germline V gene lookup returns CDR1 SGHTA and CDR2 FQGNSA.

The chain has TRBV5-6 and TRBJ2-5, with D maybe TRBD2 (6 bases). The length of the CDR3 is 12 residues. Trimming cost V 4 bases and J 5 bases, with 9 bases left between them. Germline-derived CDR1 and CDR2 are SGHDT and YYEEEE. The DNA for the CDR3 is TGTGCCAGCAGCGGTACTAGCGAGACCCAGTACTTC. This translates into CASSGTSETQYF.

The rearrangement joins TRBV9 to TRBJ2-2; possible D gene TRBD2, 6 bases. This CDR3 has 13 residues. The germline CDR1 and CDR2 sequences are SGDLS and YYNGEE. Between the trimmed V and J ends, which lost 2 bases and 7 bases, there was a span of 9 bases. The CDR3 here is CASSVGGVGELFF. CDR3 DNA: TGTGCCAGCAGCGTGGGAGGAGTCGGGGAGCTGTTTTTT.

V is TRBV21-1 and J is TRBJ1-3; the listed D gene, TRBD1, was not tested against the DNA. TRBV21-1 is listed as a pseudogene. This CDR3 spans 17 amino acids. This chain's CDR3 is CARPRAGGGRSGNTIYF. In DNA, the CDR3 is TGTGCCAGACCCCGGGCAGGGGGCGGCAGAAGTGGAAACACCATATATTTT.

The rearrangement uses TRBV11-3 and TRBJ1-4; 8 bases line up with TRBD1. V dropped 5 bases and J dropped 7; count of bases not matched to a gene: 12. This CDR3 comprises 16 residues. Germline V CDR1 and CDR2: SGHNT, YENEEA. CDR3 in DNA: TGTGCCAGCAGCCCTCCCACCGGGACAGGTGGTGAAAAACTGTTTTTT. This translates into CASSPPTGTGGEKLFF.